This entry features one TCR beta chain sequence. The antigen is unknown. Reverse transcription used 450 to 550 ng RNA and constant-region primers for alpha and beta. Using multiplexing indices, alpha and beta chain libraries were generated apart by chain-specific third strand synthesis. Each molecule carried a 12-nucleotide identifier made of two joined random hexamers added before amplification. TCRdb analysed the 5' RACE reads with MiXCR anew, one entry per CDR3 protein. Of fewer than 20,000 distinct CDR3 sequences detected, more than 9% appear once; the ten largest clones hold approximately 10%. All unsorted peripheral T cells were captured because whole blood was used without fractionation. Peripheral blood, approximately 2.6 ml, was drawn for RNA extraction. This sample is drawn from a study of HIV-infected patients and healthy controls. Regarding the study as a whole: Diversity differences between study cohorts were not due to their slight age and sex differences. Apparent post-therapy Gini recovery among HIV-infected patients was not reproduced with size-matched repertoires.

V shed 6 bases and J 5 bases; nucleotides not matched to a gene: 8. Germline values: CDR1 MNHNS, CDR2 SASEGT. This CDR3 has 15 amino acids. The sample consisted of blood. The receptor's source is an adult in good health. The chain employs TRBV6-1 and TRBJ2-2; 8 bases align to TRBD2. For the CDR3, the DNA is TGTGCCAGCAGACCTAGGAGCGGGGGTACCGGGGAGCTGTTTTTT. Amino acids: CASRPRSGGTGELFF.